These 25 T cell receptor beta chains share one sample of origin, sequenced in a study of OX40 agonist ivuxolimab in advanced cancers. Using immunoSEQ multiplex PCR, the repertoire was profiled, and TCRdb retains in-frame clones only, with some absent. Among around 62,000 clones listed, 77% were seen once. Sequencing was performed on CD4+ or CD8+ T cells sorted from blood, taken in a trial of the OX40 agonist ivuxolimab. All receptors come from an adult with an advanced solid tumor such as melanoma, head and neck, liver or kidney cancer.

This clone was observed a few times. The chain is built from TRBV10-2 and TRBJ1-2; D unresolved. CDR3 length equals 14 residues. Germline CDR1 is WSHSY and CDR2 is SAAADI. V dropped 0 bases and J dropped 5 bases, with 10 bases sitting between them. As DNA, the CDR3 is TGCGCCAGCAGTGAGTCTGGCGGGATTTATGGCTACACCTTC. As protein: CASSESGGIYGYTF.

The chain recombines TRBV5-4 with TRBJ2-5; unclear D gene. V was clipped by 4 bases and J by 2 bases, with 12 bases between them. CDR1 is SGHNT, CDR2 YYREEE, per germline (reference sequence). CDR3 length: 14 amino acids. CDR3: CASSHISVQETQYF. The CDR3 DNA is TGTGCCAGCAGCCATATCTCGGTACAAGAGACCCAGTACTTC.

This clone was detected once. This rearrangement joins TRBV27 to TRBJ1-6; tentatively, D is TRBD1 (5 bases). Trimming cost V 7 bases and J 7 bases, with 17 bases left between them. This CDR3 has 15 residues. The germline V gene encodes CDR1 MNHEY and CDR2 SMNVEV (reference sequence). The CDR3 bases are TGTGCCAGCAAATTTCCGCGGGGGACGAATTCACCCCTCCACTTT. Protein product: CASKFPRGTNSPLHF.

The J gene is TRBJ2-2, the V gene TRBV11-3; maybe TRBD2 (6 bases). V was clipped by 5 bases and J by 1 base, with 11 bases between them. The CDR3 is made up of 15 amino acids. The germline V gene encodes CDR1 SGHNT and CDR2 YENEEA. CDR3 protein: CASSPSGLNTGELFF. The CDR3 region has the DNA TGTGCCAGCAGCCCAAGCGGGCTGAACACCGGGGAGCTGTTTTTT.

The rearrangement joins TRBV6-5 to TRBJ2-7; 13 nucleotides align to TRBD2. The V gene end was trimmed by 5 bases and the J gene end by 7 bases; junction bases not matched to a gene: 8. This CDR3 comprises 15 residues. CDR1 is MNHEY and CDR2 is SVGAGI in the germline V gene. The CDR3 protein is CASSTRTSGRSEQYF. CDR3 DNA: TGTGCCAGCAGTACACGGACTAGCGGGAGATCAGAGCAGTACTTC.

The chain employs TRBV5-8 and TRBJ2-2, with 9 bases matching TRBD2. Looked up from germline, CDR1 is SGHTS and CDR2 is YDEGEE. This CDR3 comprises 17 residues. With V trimmed by 2 bases and J by 6 bases, 11 bases remained unmatched. The CDR3 loop reads CASSFSSAGGPSGELFF. In DNA, the CDR3 is TGTGCCAGCAGCTTTTCCTCTGCGGGAGGGCCGTCCGGGGAGCTGTTTTTT.

The rearrangement uses TRBV19 and TRBJ1-2; TRBD1 might be the D (5 bases). The V gene's germline CDR1 is LNHDA and CDR2 SQIVND (reference sequence). V shed 3 bases and J shed 8 bases, with 10 bases lying between them. This CDR3 contains 12 residues. The CDR3 DNA reads as TGTGCCAGTAGTATCCCACGGGGGGGCTACACCTTC. Translation: CASSIPRGGYTF.

The genes are TRBV9 and TRBJ2-7, with D possibly matching TRBD1 (5 bases). Trimming stripped 4 bases from V and 5 bases from J, with 16 bases between. The CDR3 runs 14 residues. Germline assignment: CDR1 SGDLS and CDR2 YYNGEE. CDR3: CASSPGPILNEQYF. The CDR3 nucleotides are TGTGCCAGCAGCCCAGGGCCCATACTTAACGAGCAGTACTTC.

The CDR3 DNA reads TGTGCCAGCAGTGAAGAATTAACAGGGGTCGACGAGCAGTACTTC. Encoded protein: CASSEELTGVDEQYF. This sequence joins TRBV25-1 and TRBJ2-7, with 7 bases matching TRBD1. Germline V gene data show CDR1 as MGHDK and CDR2 as SYGVNS. The V and J ends lost 2 bases and 5 bases, in that order; junction bases with no gene match: 9. The CDR3 runs 15 residues.

The gene calls are TRBV19 and TRBJ1-1; 7 nucleotides agree with TRBD1. The junction had 0 bases not matched to a gene; V was cut back by 0 bases and J by 5 bases. The CDR3 totals 13 residues. Germline V gives CDR1 LNHDA, CDR2 SQIVND (reference sequence). Here the CDR3 DNA reads TGTGCCAGTAGTATAGAGGGACAGACTGAAGCTTTCTTT. It translates to CASSIEGQTEAFF.

This chain uses TRBV6-1 with TRBJ1-5; tentatively, D is TRBD1 (5 bases). V gave up 10 bases and J gave up 5 bases, with 18 bases separating them. Germline V gene sequence: CDR1 MNHNS, CDR2 SASEGT. The CDR3 loop spans 14 amino acids. This CDR3 reads CATIPGGDDQPQHF. The CDR3 coding sequence is TGTGCCACCATACCGGGGGGAGACGATCAGCCCCAGCATTTT.

V usage is TRBV11-1 and J usage is TRBJ2-2; no clear D. The CDR3 has 15 amino acids. Per germline, CDR1 SGHAT and CDR2 FQDESV (reference sequence). V shed 6 bases and J shed 0 bases, with 11 bases lying between them. CDR3 DNA sequence: TGTGCCAGCAGTCCCATGGAAACGAACACCGGGGAGCTGTTTTTT. Amino acids: CASSPMETNTGELFF.

The CDR3: CASRALGEQYF. In DNA form, the CDR3 reads TGTGCCAGCAGGGCACTTGGTGAGCAGTACTTC. V and J are TRBV2 and TRBJ2-7; D ambiguous. V was pared by 6 bases and J by 7 bases, with 10 bases between. Germline values: CDR1 SNHLY, CDR2 FYNNEI. The CDR3 runs to 11 residues.

The gene calls are TRBV4-1 and TRBJ2-3; no reliable D call. Trimming took off 6 bases at V and 3 bases at J, with 10 bases between the two ends. The CDR3 sequence is 13 residues long. Germline loops: CDR1 MGHRA, CDR2 YSYEKL. This CDR3 is CASRGSGTDTQYF. The CDR3 region has the DNA TGCGCCAGCAGGGGAAGTGGTACAGATACGCAGTATTTT.

In its sample, this clone was seen once. The chain combines TRBV13 with TRBJ1-1; TRBD1 agrees at 8 bases. V lost 2 bases, J lost 1 base, and 12 bases stayed unmatched. The CDR3 consists of 18 residues. Germline V CDR1 and CDR2: PRHDT, FYEKMQ (reference sequence). The CDR3 spells CASSLLSGGFVSNTEAFF. The CDR3 nucleotides read TGTGCCAGCAGCTTACTATCAGGGGGCTTTGTGTCGAACACTGAAGCTTTCTTT.

This chain connects TRBV30 to TRBJ1-1, with unresolved D. Looked up from germline, CDR1 is GTSNPN and CDR2 is SVGIG (reference sequence). Trimming left V 1 base short and J 1 base short, with 10 bases between. The CDR3 is 14 amino acids. This CDR3 is CAWSGPGKNTEAFF. The CDR3 DNA follows: TGTGCCTGGAGTGGGCCGGGGAAGAACACTGAAGCTTTCTTT.

The sample holds a few counts of this clone. This sequence joins TRBV28 and TRBJ2-7, with 9 nucleotides matching TRBD1. The trim removed 7 bases at V and 2 bases at J, leaving 6 bases unmatched. The CDR3 has 14 amino acids. Germline V CDR1 and CDR2: MDHEN, SYDVKM. This CDR3 is CASTSGQGTYEQYF. CDR3 DNA: TGTGCCAGCACGTCGGGACAGGGAACCTACGAGCAGTACTTC. The variable domain in full, with the rest retrieved from reference TRBV28 and TRBJ2-7, is DVKVTQSSRYLVKRTGEKVFLECVQDMDHENMFWYRQDPGLGLRLIYFSYDVKMKEKGDIPEGYSVSREKKERFSLILESASTNQTSMYLCASTSGQGTYEQYFGPGTRLTVT.

The rearrangement links TRBV11-2 to TRBJ2-7; TRBD1 is a possible D gene (5 bases). This CDR3 has 15 residues. With 0 bases removed from V and 0 bases from J, the gap between germline ends came to 9 bases. Germline CDR1 is SGHAT and CDR2 is FQNNGV. Here the CDR3 DNA reads TGTGCCAGCAGCTTAGATCCAGGGTACTCCTACGAGCAGTACTTC. Protein: CASSLDPGYSYEQYF.

This chain's CDR3 is CASSQERYGYTF. The CDR3 DNA sequence: TGTGCCAGCAGCCAGGAAAGATATGGCTACACCTTC. The chain is built from TRBV11-3 and TRBJ1-2, with unresolved D. This CDR3 comprises 12 residues. Looked up from germline, CDR1 is SGHNT and CDR2 is YENEEA. Trimming removed 5 bases from V and 5 bases from J, with 9 bases in between.

This chain connects TRBV30 to TRBJ1-5, with 7 bases aligning to TRBD1. This CDR3 is 13 amino acids long. J gave up 3 bases and V 5 bases, and 4 bases lay outside the gene matches. Germline CDR1 reads GTSNPN; CDR2 reads SVGIG (reference sequence). The CDR3 DNA reads TGTGCCTGGGCAGGACAGGTCAATCAGCCCCAGCATTTT. Its protein is CAWAGQVNQPQHF.

This rearrangement joins TRBV7-9 to TRBJ2-1; D unclear. Germline-derived CDR1 and CDR2 are SEHNR and FQNEAQ (reference sequence). V lost 0 bases, J lost 0 bases, and 6 bases lay in between. The CDR3 has 15 residues. The CDR3 region is CASSLAGNSYNEQFF. The CDR3 nucleotides read TGTGCCAGCAGCTTAGCAGGGAACTCCTACAATGAGCAGTTCTTC.

The chain has TRBV7-3 and TRBJ2-2, with TRBD1 matching 8 bases. The V and J ends lost 6 bases and 6 bases, in that order; junction bases with no gene match: 9. CDR1 is SGHTA, CDR2 FQGTGA, per germline. The CDR3 has 15 residues. DNA for the CDR3: TGTGCCAGCAGACCTGGACAGGGTTTCGCCGGGGAGCTGTTTTTT. Its protein is CASRPGQGFAGELFF.

The V and J genes are TRBV30 and TRBJ2-7; 7 nucleotides align to TRBD1. V was pared by 4 bases and J by 7 bases, with 4 bases of the junction left unmatched. The germline V gene encodes CDR1 GTSNPN and CDR2 SVGIG (reference sequence). The CDR3 consists of 11 residues. Here the CDR3 reads CAWNRQGEQYF. CDR3 in DNA: TGTGCCTGGAACCGACAGGGAGAGCAGTACTTC.

CDR3 residues: CASSLVQGLGQPQHF. CDR3 DNA: TGTGCCAGCAGCTTAGTCCAGGGGCTGGGTCAGCCCCAGCATTTT. The chain carries TRBV11-2 and TRBJ1-5; a possible D gene is TRBD1 (6 bases). Germline assignment: CDR1 SGHAT and CDR2 FQNNGV. The CDR3 has 15 amino acids. V dropped 1 base and J dropped 6 bases, with 13 bases sitting between them.

V and J are TRBV28 and TRBJ2-3; D gene uncertain. There are 14 residues in the CDR3. Trimming pared 1 base from V and 2 bases from J, leaving 7 bases between. CDR1 MDHEN and CDR2 SYDVKM come from the germline V gene. Written as DNA, the CDR3 is TGTGCCAGCAGTTTATCAGGACCCACAGATACGCAGTATTTT. Residues: CASSLSGPTDTQYF.